This is a list of T cell receptor beta chains from one sample in a study of T cell responses to AZD1222 COVID-19 vaccine. The assay was immunoSEQ multiplex PCR, and TCRdb's table has in-frame clones only and misses some. The sample contains 75,000 to 90,000 clones, 75% to 90% of which appear only once. The sample was peripheral blood, taken 28 days after the second AZD1222 dose. The receptors originated from an adult who received the AZD1222 COVID-19 vaccine. Both conserved end residues are part of each CDR3. A D gene is named only where the DNA matches it firmly. Size tells how often a clone was seen (once, few, many) or the class of an expanded clone, and some rows leave it out.

v_call: TRBV18
j_call: TRBJ1-1
clone_size: -
d_call: -
cdr3_aa: CASSPLWGDTEAFF
cdr3_nt: TGTGCCAGCTCACCCCTGTGGGGGGACACTGAAGCTTTCTTT

v_call: TRBV5-1
j_call: TRBJ2-1
clone_size: once
d_call: TRBD2
cdr3_aa: CASSLAASGANEQFF
cdr3_nt: TGCGCCAGCAGCTTGGCGGCTAGCGGGGCCAATGAGCAGTTCTTC

v_call: TRBV5-6
j_call: TRBJ2-7
clone_size: -
d_call: TRBD2
cdr3_aa: CASSLRLAGRYEQYF
cdr3_nt: TGTGCCAGCAGCTTGAGGCTAGCGGGAAGGTACGAGCAGTACTTC

v_call: TRBV7-2
j_call: TRBJ2-7
clone_size: few
d_call: TRBD2
cdr3_aa: CASSLGLAGYEQYF
cdr3_nt: TGTGCCAGCAGCTTGGGACTAGCGGGGTACGAGCAGTACTTC

v_call: TRBV5-6
j_call: TRBJ2-5
clone_size: -
d_call: -
cdr3_aa: CASSLVEWQETQYF
cdr3_nt: TGTGCCAGCAGCTTGGTAGAGTGGCAAGAGACCCAGTACTTC

v_call: TRBV28
j_call: TRBJ1-5
clone_size: -
d_call: -
cdr3_aa: CASSLLARISNQPQHF
cdr3_nt: TGTGCCAGCAGTTTATTGGCCAGAATAAGCAATCAGCCCCAGCATTTT

v_call: TRBV12-3/TRBV12-4
j_call: TRBJ1-2
clone_size: -
d_call: -
cdr3_aa: CASRLGRGGYTF
cdr3_nt: TGTGCCAGCAGACTGGGACGCGGGGGCTACACCTTC

v_call: TRBV10-3
j_call: TRBJ2-3
clone_size: -
d_call: TRBD2
cdr3_aa: CAIKTSGADTQYF
cdr3_nt: TGTGCCATCAAGACTAGCGGCGCAGATACGCAGTATTTT

v_call: TRBV4-3
j_call: TRBJ1-5
clone_size: -
d_call: -
cdr3_aa: CASSQDPGQPQHF
cdr3_nt: TGCGCCAGCAGCCAAGATCCGGGGCAGCCCCAGCATTTT

v_call: TRBV7-3
j_call: TRBJ2-7
clone_size: -
d_call: -
cdr3_aa: CASSLTSETPPYF
cdr3_nt: TGTGCCAGCAGCTTAACTAGCGAGACCCCTCCGTACTTC

v_call: TRBV28
j_call: TRBJ2-2
clone_size: once
d_call: TRBD2
cdr3_aa: CASSGSGGAAGELFF
cdr3_nt: TGTGCCAGCAGTGGTAGCGGGGGGGCCGCCGGGGAGCTGTTTTTT

v_call: TRBV28
j_call: TRBJ1-2
clone_size: -
d_call: -
cdr3_aa: CASSLSHPRYGYTF
cdr3_nt: TGTGCCAGCAGTTTAAGCCACCCCCGCTATGGCTACACCTTC

v_call: TRBV5-1
j_call: TRBJ1-2
clone_size: -
d_call: -
cdr3_aa: CASSSTGQGYGYTF
cdr3_nt: TGCGCCAGCAGCTCAACAGGGCAAGGGTATGGCTACACCTTC

v_call: TRBV6-5
j_call: TRBJ1-2
clone_size: few
d_call: -
cdr3_aa: CASSYDGRDANYGYTF
cdr3_nt: TGTGCCAGCAGTTACGACGGGCGTGACGCTAACTATGGCTACACCTTC

v_call: TRBV28
j_call: TRBJ2-1
clone_size: -
d_call: -
cdr3_aa: CASTVEPNSYNEQFF
cdr3_nt: TGTGCCAGCACCGTAGAGCCAAACTCCTACAATGAGCAGTTCTTC

v_call: TRBV9
j_call: TRBJ2-2
clone_size: few
d_call: TRBD1
cdr3_aa: CASSATGDPNTGELFF
cdr3_nt: TGTGCCAGCAGCGCAACAGGGGACCCGAACACCGGGGAGCTGTTTTTT

v_call: TRBV7-2
j_call: TRBJ1-2
clone_size: -
d_call: -
cdr3_aa: CASSLAIPYGYTF
cdr3_nt: TGTGCCAGCAGCTTAGCCATCCCGTACGGCTACACCTTC

v_call: TRBV28
j_call: TRBJ1-6
clone_size: -
d_call: -
cdr3_aa: CASSSLLTEADNSPLHF
cdr3_nt: TGTGCCAGCAGTTCCCTTCTGACTGAAGCTGATAATTCACCCCTCCACTTT

v_call: TRBV2
j_call: TRBJ2-3
clone_size: few
d_call: -
cdr3_aa: CASSRGTTDTQYF
cdr3_nt: TGTGCCAGCAGTCGGGGCACCACAGATACGCAGTATTTT

v_call: TRBV28
j_call: TRBJ2-7
clone_size: -
d_call: -
cdr3_aa: CASSLGTEYEQYF
cdr3_nt: TGTGCCAGCAGCCTTGGGACGGAATACGAGCAGTACTTC

v_call: TRBV18
j_call: TRBJ1-1
clone_size: -
d_call: -
cdr3_aa: CASSPLGASGNTEAFF
cdr3_nt: TGTGCCAGCTCACCACTAGGGGCAAGTGGGAACACTGAAGCTTTCTTT

v_call: TRBV6-5
j_call: TRBJ1-5
clone_size: -
d_call: TRBD1
cdr3_aa: CASSHDRVSNQPQHF
cdr3_nt: TGTGCCAGCAGCCACGACAGGGTTAGCAATCAGCCCCAGCATTTT

v_call: TRBV5-1
j_call: TRBJ1-1
clone_size: once
d_call: TRBD1
cdr3_aa: CASSPDRGYTEAFF
cdr3_nt: TGCGCCAGCAGCCCGGACAGGGGGTACACTGAAGCTTTCTTT

v_call: TRBV28
j_call: TRBJ1-6
clone_size: -
d_call: -
cdr3_aa: CASSLSGASPLHF
cdr3_nt: TGTGCCAGCAGTTTATCCGGGGCTTCACCCCTCCACTTT

v_call: TRBV5-4
j_call: TRBJ1-4
clone_size: -
d_call: TRBD1
cdr3_aa: CASSSQGATNEKLFF
cdr3_nt: TGTGCCAGCAGCTCGCAGGGGGCAACTAATGAAAAACTGTTTTTT

v_call: TRBV28
j_call: TRBJ1-2
clone_size: -
d_call: -
cdr3_aa: CASRAPTGHNYGYTF
cdr3_nt: TGTGCCAGCAGGGCCCCCACGGGACACAACTATGGCTACACCTTC

v_call: TRBV5-1
j_call: TRBJ2-5
clone_size: -
d_call: TRBD2
cdr3_aa: CASSPGEGGSQETQYF
cdr3_nt: TGCGCCAGCAGCCCGGGGGAGGGAGGCAGTCAAGAGACCCAGTACTTC

v_call: TRBV7-3
j_call: TRBJ2-1
clone_size: -
d_call: -
cdr3_aa: CASSPGSYNEQFF
cdr3_nt: TGTGCCAGCAGCCCCGGCTCCTACAATGAGCAGTTCTTC

v_call: TRBV19
j_call: TRBJ1-2
clone_size: -
d_call: -
cdr3_aa: CASSPTVRAGYTF
cdr3_nt: TGTGCCAGTAGTCCGACAGTGCGGGCTGGCTACACCTTC

v_call: TRBV14
j_call: TRBJ2-3
clone_size: -
d_call: -
cdr3_aa: CASSRLRVDTQYF
cdr3_nt: TGTGCCAGCAGCCGACTACGGGTGGATACGCAGTATTTT

v_call: TRBV6-5
j_call: TRBJ1-3
clone_size: -
d_call: TRBD1
cdr3_aa: CATRQGNSGNTIYF
cdr3_nt: TGTGCCACCAGACAGGGAAACAGTGGAAACACCATATATTTT

v_call: TRBV19
j_call: TRBJ1-4
clone_size: -
d_call: -
cdr3_aa: CASSSERVRSGEKLFF
cdr3_nt: TGTGCCAGTAGCTCAGAAAGAGTCAGATCGGGTGAAAAACTGTTTTTT

v_call: TRBV19
j_call: TRBJ1-1
clone_size: -
d_call: TRBD1
cdr3_aa: CASSMRDRDTEAFF
cdr3_nt: TGTGCCAGTAGTATGAGGGACAGGGACACTGAAGCTTTCTTT

v_call: TRBV29-1
j_call: TRBJ1-2
clone_size: -
d_call: TRBD1
cdr3_aa: CSVPRQGTLNGYTF
cdr3_nt: TGCAGCGTTCCGAGACAGGGTACGTTGAATGGCTACACCTTC

v_call: TRBV27
j_call: TRBJ2-7
clone_size: -
d_call: TRBD2
cdr3_aa: CASNGGAGTGEQYF
cdr3_nt: TGTGCCAGCAACGGGGGAGCGGGAACTGGAGAGCAGTACTTC

v_call: TRBV29-1
j_call: TRBJ2-2
clone_size: -
d_call: TRBD2
cdr3_aa: CSVGGITSANTGELFF
cdr3_nt: TGCAGCGTTGGAGGGATTACTAGCGCGAACACCGGGGAGCTGTTTTTT

v_call: TRBV6-6
j_call: TRBJ2-1
clone_size: -
d_call: -
cdr3_aa: CASSQLGNEQFF
cdr3_nt: TGTGCCAGCAGCCAGCTTGGCAATGAGCAGTTCTTC

v_call: TRBV29-1
j_call: TRBJ2-1
clone_size: -
d_call: TRBD2
cdr3_aa: CSVTRGGVEQFF
cdr3_nt: TGCAGCGTGACCCGGGGGGGCGTTGAGCAGTTCTTC

v_call: TRBV6-5
j_call: TRBJ2-7
clone_size: -
d_call: TRBD1
cdr3_aa: CASSYRGRGTYEQYF
cdr3_nt: TGTGCCAGCAGTTACCGTGGCAGGGGGACCTACGAGCAGTACTTC

v_call: TRBV9
j_call: TRBJ2-7
clone_size: -
d_call: TRBD1
cdr3_aa: CASSVGTGGAGYEQYF
cdr3_nt: TGTGCCAGCAGCGTGGGCACAGGGGGCGCAGGTTACGAGCAGTACTTC

v_call: TRBV14
j_call: TRBJ2-2
clone_size: -
d_call: -
cdr3_aa: CASSQIYPGRDTGELFF
cdr3_nt: TGTGCCAGCAGCCAAATATATCCAGGGCGAGACACCGGGGAGCTGTTTTTT

v_call: TRBV19
j_call: TRBJ1-1
clone_size: -
d_call: -
cdr3_aa: CATSLKMNTEAFF
cdr3_nt: TGTGCCACTAGTTTAAAGATGAACACTGAAGCTTTCTTT

v_call: TRBV7-2
j_call: TRBJ2-7
clone_size: -
d_call: -
cdr3_aa: CASSLSRGRAYEQYF
cdr3_nt: TGTGCCAGCAGCCTAAGCCGGGGGCGGGCCTACGAGCAGTACTTC

v_call: TRBV4-2
j_call: TRBJ1-5
clone_size: -
d_call: -
cdr3_aa: CASSQKTGAGERFSNQPQHF
cdr3_nt: TGTGCCAGCAGCCAAAAGACGGGGGCAGGGGAAAGATTTAGCAATCAGCCCCAGCATTTT

v_call: TRBV9
j_call: TRBJ2-3
clone_size: few
d_call: TRBD2
cdr3_aa: CASSVAGLVDTDTQYF
cdr3_nt: TGTGCCAGCAGCGTAGCGGGACTAGTCGACACAGATACGCAGTATTTT

v_call: TRBV24-1
j_call: TRBJ2-3
clone_size: -
d_call: -
cdr3_aa: CATGDGGPDTQYF
cdr3_nt: TGTGCCACCGGGGATGGGGGGCCAGATACGCAGTATTTT

v_call: TRBV3-1/TRBV3-2
j_call: TRBJ1-4
clone_size: -
d_call: -
cdr3_aa: CASSLRQTTNEKLFF
cdr3_nt: TGTGCCAGCAGCCTAAGACAAACAACTAATGAAAAACTGTTTTTT

v_call: TRBV10-2
j_call: TRBJ1-6
clone_size: -
d_call: -
cdr3_aa: CASSDSAANSPLHF
cdr3_nt: TGCGCCAGCAGTGATTCGGCAGCTAATTCACCCCTCCACTTT

v_call: TRBV7-9
j_call: TRBJ1-4
clone_size: -
d_call: TRBD1
cdr3_aa: CASSLTGGEKLFF
cdr3_nt: TGTGCCAGCAGCCTGACAGGGGGTGAAAAACTGTTTTTT

v_call: TRBV9
j_call: TRBJ1-4
clone_size: -
d_call: -
cdr3_aa: CASSVDSSNEKLFF
cdr3_nt: TGTGCCAGCAGCGTAGACAGCTCTAATGAAAAACTGTTTTTT

v_call: TRBV7-2
j_call: TRBJ1-3
clone_size: -
d_call: -
cdr3_aa: CASSPGWGAPAGNTIYF
cdr3_nt: TGTGCCAGCAGCCCAGGTTGGGGGGCTCCGGCGGGAAACACCATATATTTT

v_call: TRBV11-3
j_call: TRBJ2-5
clone_size: -
d_call: -
cdr3_aa: CASSLTTGIGETQYF
cdr3_nt: TGTGCCAGCAGCTTAACGACAGGTATTGGGGAGACCCAGTACTTC